The clone carrying this T cell receptor beta chain was recorded a few times. The antigen is unknown. RNA was extracted and reverse transcribed into cDNA as the sequencing template. Sequenced by immunoSEQ multiplex PCR; TCRdb stores in-frame clones only, minus some. The sample consists of about 250,000 clones, about 60% of them appearing once. The data originate from a study of CD8+ T cells in alopecia areata. General study points: Among the top 100, expanded CD8+ clones were significantly decreased by tofacitinib, as was scalp clonality.

Regarding treatment: oral pan-JAK inhibitor, 5-10 mg twice daily. The input for sequencing was CD4+ T cells sorted from blood, taken between weeks 51 and 54, from a patient treated with tofacitinib. The clonotype was recovered from a human donor with alopecia areata.

For the CDR3, the DNA is TGCAGCGTCGGGGTGGGGCTAGCCACTGAAGCTTTCTTT. Translating it yields CSVGVGLATEAFF. The V gene is TRBV29-1, the J gene TRBJ1-1; D perhaps matches TRBD1 (5 bases). Germline loops: CDR1 SQVTM, CDR2 ANQGSEA. Trimming removed 6 bases from V and 4 bases from J, with 15 bases in between. The CDR3 consists of 13 residues.